This T cell receptor beta chain was observed in a study of T-cell memory formation after mild COVID-19. Across the whole study: TCR clusters mostly belonged to single donors. Study results and limitations: Clones from the second wave (peaking day 37) had unconfirmed SARS-CoV-2 specificity. Of the contracting clones, CD4+ ones lay mainly in CM and EM, and CD8+ ones in EMRA.

Sample barcodes and UMIs were carried by the TCR alpha and TCR beta cDNA libraries that 5'RACE generated with constant-segment primers. TCRdb passed the 5' RACE reads through MiXCR, listing each CDR3 protein once. Of 550,000 to 600,000 distinct CDR3 sequences in the sample, less than 25% are singletons; the top ten hold roughly 9.1%. Trimming took 2 bases from V and 6 from J; bases not matched to a gene: 4. This CDR3 contains 15 residues. Germline lookup yields CDR1 SGDLS and CDR2 YYNGEE. For this clonotype: Its matching antigen is unknown.

This chain links TRBV9 with TRBJ2-3, with 12 bases matching TRBD2. The material sequenced was PBMCs or a T cell subset sorted from them (not recorded which). This clonotype was sampled from an adult woman who had mild COVID-19 (a few samples of this study predate the infection). Cell type and time point are not known. CDR3 amino acids: CASSVTSGGPDTQYF. The CDR3 bases are TGTGCCAGCAGCGTCACTAGCGGGGGGCCCGATACGCAGTATTTT.